These 17 T cell receptor beta chains were all obtained from the same sample, sequenced in a study of cytomegalovirus exposure and HLA in healthy donors. Clones were read by immunoSEQ multiplex PCR, and TCRdb kept only the in-frame ones, dropping some. Among about 160,000 clones listed, about nine tenths were seen once. The sample consisted of PBMCs. The source is a man between 18 and 35 years old in good health and CMV-seropositive.

The genes are TRBV9 and TRBJ2-1; D is perhaps TRBD1 (5 bases). Germline V lookup: CDR1 SGDLS, CDR2 YYNGEE. The ends were cut back, 0 bases at V and 7 bases at J, with 5 bases in the middle. The CDR3 is 12 residues long. CDR3 loop: CASSVAGNEQFF. In DNA form, the CDR3 reads TGTGCCAGCAGCGTAGCAGGGAATGAGCAGTTCTTC.

The rearrangement links TRBV6-9 to TRBJ2-7; 9 bases agree with TRBD2. The V gene's germline CDR1 is MNHGY and CDR2 SVAAGI. The ends lost 8 bases at V and 2 bases at J; junction bases unmatched: 13. The CDR3 runs to 16 residues. DNA for the CDR3: TGTGCCAGCCTCCCCCTGCGGGCGGGAGGGCCCTACGAGCAGTACTTC. It encodes CASLPLRAGGPYEQYF.

The gene calls are TRBV18 and TRBJ2-1; tentatively, D is TRBD1 (5 bases). Germline CDR1 is KGHSH and CDR2 is LQKENI. V lost 3 bases and J lost 10, with 10 bases in between. The CDR3 is 12 residues long. CDR3 sequence reads: CASSPQGYEQFF. CDR3 coding DNA: TGTGCCAGCTCACCTCAGGGTTACGAGCAGTTCTTC.

This clone was detected only once. The chain recombines TRBV5-4 with TRBJ2-3; 10 bases align to TRBD2. Per germline, CDR1 SGHNT and CDR2 YYREEE (reference sequence). J was trimmed by 4 bases and V by 3 bases; bases with no gene match: 5. The CDR3 loop spans 15 amino acids. CDR3 DNA: TGTGCCAGCAGCTCTAGCGGGAGTACCTCAGATACGCAGTATTTT. This gives the protein CASSSSGSTSDTQYF. Filled out from reference TRBV5-4 and TRBJ2-3, the complete variable domain reads ETGVTQSPTHLIKTRGQQVTLRCSSQSGHNTVSWYQQALGQGPQFIFQYYREEENGRGNFPPRFSGLQFPNYSSELNVNALELDDSALYLCASSSSGSTSDTQYFGPGTRLTVL.

The chain carries TRBV19 and TRBJ1-5, with D perhaps matching TRBD1 (6 bases). The germline V gene encodes CDR1 LNHDA and CDR2 SQIVND (reference sequence). The V end was cut by 4 bases, the J end by 5 bases, with 9 bases between. The CDR3 has 13 residues. CDR3 in DNA: TGTGCCAGTAGTAGGACAGCAGATCAGCCCCAGCATTTT. Protein: CASSRTADQPQHF.

The V and J genes are TRBV7-2 and TRBJ2-3, with 8 bases identical to TRBD1. V was pared by 5 bases and J by 2 bases, with 12 bases of the junction left unmatched. Germline lookup yields CDR1 SGHTA and CDR2 FQGNSA. CDR3 size: 17 residues. CDR3 coding DNA: TGTGCCAGCAGCAAACGACCTACAGGGGGATACACAGATACGCAGTATTTT. It is translated as CASSKRPTGGYTDTQYF.

V usage is TRBV7-8 and J usage is TRBJ2-4; 8 bases align to TRBD2. Germline loops: CDR1 SGHVS, CDR2 FQNEAQ. The CDR3 is 15 amino acids. V shed 1 base, J shed 8 bases, and the junction held 7 bases outside the gene matches. CDR3 residues: CASSLEGGRRDIQYF. CDR3 coding DNA: TGTGCCAGCAGCTTAGAGGGCGGGAGGAGGGACATTCAGTACTTC.

The count of this clone is one. The chain employs TRBV27 and TRBJ2-7; D may be TRBD1 (6 bases). Germline CDR1 is MNHEY and CDR2 is SMNVEV (reference sequence). The CDR3 extends over 13 amino acids. Trimming left V 0 bases short and J 5 bases short, with 8 bases between. The CDR3 loop reads CASSLSRGHEQYF. The CDR3 DNA sequence: TGTGCCAGCAGTTTATCCAGGGGACACGAGCAGTACTTC.

This chain joins TRBV19 and TRBJ2-3, with TRBD2 identical over 14 bases. The CDR3 consists of 16 residues. Unmatched junction bases numbered 5, after V lost 4 bases and J lost 5 bases. Looked up from germline, CDR1 is LNHDA and CDR2 is SQIVND (reference sequence). CDR3 DNA: TGTGCCAGTAGTACCGGACTAGCGGGAGGTGTAGATACGCAGTATTTT. Translation: CASSTGLAGGVDTQYF.

This chain joins TRBV7-6 and TRBJ1-1; D gene unclear. CDR1 and CDR2 from the germline V gene are SGHVS and FNYEAQ. The V end was cut by 4 bases, the J end by 3 bases, with 9 bases between. CDR3 length equals 13 residues. As DNA, the CDR3 is TGTGCCAGCAGCTCCGGGGAAGACACTGAAGCTTTCTTT. Translating gives CASSSGEDTEAFF.

The chain joins TRBV7-2 to TRBJ1-2, with D possibly being TRBD1 (6 bases). Trimming pared 5 bases from V and 8 bases from J, leaving 21 bases between. The CDR3 has 15 residues. The V gene's germline CDR1 is SGHTA and CDR2 FQGNSA. The CDR3 protein is CASSQNRVPLGGYTF. CDR3 DNA: TGTGCCAGCAGCCAGAACAGGGTTCCTCTTGGGGGCTACACCTTC.

V usage is TRBV10-3 and J usage is TRBJ2-7; 9 positions match TRBD1. J gave up 4 bases and V 7 bases, and 11 bases lay outside the gene matches. The CDR3 extends over 15 amino acids. Per germline, CDR1 ENHRY and CDR2 SYGVKD. The CDR3 is CAINRPSGTGYEQYF. The CDR3 DNA sequence: TGTGCCATCAACCGCCCGAGCGGGACAGGGTACGAGCAGTACTTC.

This chain links TRBV28 with TRBJ2-7; D is possibly TRBD1 (5 bases). The ends were cut back, 5 bases at V and 2 bases at J, with 16 bases in the middle. CDR1 is MDHEN and CDR2 is SYDVKM in the germline V gene. The CDR3 is 15 residues long. The CDR3 reads CASSALDRVAYEQYF. In DNA, the CDR3 is TGTGCCAGCAGTGCCCTCGACAGAGTTGCCTACGAGCAGTACTTC.

V gene TRBV27 combines with J gene TRBJ2-3, with TRBD1 matching over 12 bases. The junction had 8 bases not matched to a gene; V was cut back by 5 bases and J by 5 bases. CDR3 length: 16 amino acids. CDR1 and CDR2 from the germline V gene are MNHEY and SMNVEV (reference sequence). The DNA of the CDR3 is TGTGCCAGCAGTGCCCGGGACAGGGGGCGTCTAGATACGCAGTATTTT. Its translation: CASSARDRGRLDTQYF.

The chain uses TRBV11-2 and TRBJ2-2; 8 bases are shared with TRBD1. The CDR3 spans 16 residues. Trimming cost V 5 bases and J 6 bases; bases outside gene matches: 11. Germline V gene data show CDR1 as SGHAT and CDR2 as FQNNGV. The CDR3 loop reads CASSPRTGHRSGELFF. As DNA, the CDR3 is TGTGCCAGCAGCCCACGGACAGGGCATAGGTCCGGGGAGCTGTTTTTT.

V gene TRBV10-3 combines with J gene TRBJ2-1; 9 bases agree with TRBD2. CDR3 size: 14 residues. Trimming took 7 bases from V and 12 from J; bases not matched to a gene: 13. Germline CDR1 is ENHRY and CDR2 is SYGVKD. The CDR3 is CAIMASGERAGQFF. The CDR3 DNA is TGTGCCATCATGGCTAGCGGGGAAAGGGCGGGGCAGTTCTTC.

The chain recombines TRBV11-1 with TRBJ2-1, with unresolved D. The CDR3 runs 15 residues. CDR1 is SGHAT and CDR2 is FQDESV in the germline V gene (reference sequence). The V end was cut by 1 base, the J end by 2 bases, with 9 bases between. This chain's CDR3 is CASSLGALPYNEQFF. The CDR3 DNA sequence: TGTGCCAGCAGCTTAGGGGCGCTGCCCTACAATGAGCAGTTCTTC.